In this sample, the clone carrying this T cell receptor beta chain turned up many times. Antigen unknown. TCRdb recomputed calls from the reads with MiXCR, one row per CDR3 protein. The profile shows 200,000 to 300,000 distinct CDR3 sequences, about 13% of them singletons. With 5 bases removed from V and 0 bases from J, the gap between germline ends came to 7 bases. This CDR3 is built from 14 residues. Germline V gene sequence: CDR1 SGHTA, CDR2 FQGNSA. The data are from a study of T cell repertoires in cytomegalovirus infection. Overall study: Public TCR beta signature analysis indicated the presence of both CMV infection and matching HLA type.

Study-wide points: The ex vivo response was dominated by HLA-C-restricted CMV-specific TCR beta clonotypes.

This chain connects TRBV7-2 to TRBJ1-4; no clear D. Sample: PBMCs. This receptor was taken from a human donor in good health (CMV status not recorded). Some clones in this sample may be carry-over from other donors' samples. The CDR3 spells CASSLGATNEKLFF. For the CDR3, the DNA is TGTGCCAGCAGCCTCGGTGCAACTAATGAAAAACTGTTTTTT.